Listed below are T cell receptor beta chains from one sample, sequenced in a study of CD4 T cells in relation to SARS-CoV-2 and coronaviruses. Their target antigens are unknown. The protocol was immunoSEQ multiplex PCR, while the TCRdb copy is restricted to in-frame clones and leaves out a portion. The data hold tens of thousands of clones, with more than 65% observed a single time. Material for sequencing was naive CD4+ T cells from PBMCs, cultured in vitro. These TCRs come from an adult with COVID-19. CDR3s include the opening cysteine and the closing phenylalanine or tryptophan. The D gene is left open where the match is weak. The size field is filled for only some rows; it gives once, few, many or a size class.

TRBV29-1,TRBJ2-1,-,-,TGCAGCGTTCGAGCCCGGGGCTCCTACAATGAGCAGTTCTTC,CSVRARGSYNEQFF
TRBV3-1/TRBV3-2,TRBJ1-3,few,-,TGTGCCAGCAGCCCCAGCGCATCTGGAAACACCATATATTTT,CASSPSASGNTIYF
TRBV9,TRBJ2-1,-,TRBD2,TGTGCCAGCAGCGTCGGGACTAGCGGGTACAATGAGCAGTTCTTC,CASSVGTSGYNEQFF
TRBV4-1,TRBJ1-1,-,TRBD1,TGCGCCAGCAGCGCCTCGGGACAGGGTCTAAAGACTGAAGCTTTCTTT,CASSASGQGLKTEAFF
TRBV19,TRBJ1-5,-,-,TGTGCCAGTAGGTTGGAGGGGATGAAGCCCCAGCATTTT,CASRLEGMKPQHF
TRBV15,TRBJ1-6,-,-,TGTGCCACCAGCAGAGATGGGGAGGGGGTTCCCCTCCACTTT,CATSRDGEGVPLHF
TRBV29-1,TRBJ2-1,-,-,TGCAGCGCCCTATTGGGGCTAGTTTACAATGAGCAGTTCTTC,CSALLGLVYNEQFF
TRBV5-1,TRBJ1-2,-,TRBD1,TGCGCCAGCAGCGCGGGACAGACCTATGGCTACACCTTC,CASSAGQTYGYTF
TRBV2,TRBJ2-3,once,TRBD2,TGTGCCAGTAAGCTAGCGGATAGCACAGATACGCAGTATTTT,CASKLADSTDTQYF
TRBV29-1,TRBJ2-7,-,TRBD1,TGCAGCGTTGACCTGGGACAGGGGGTAAGGCAGTACTTC,CSVDLGQGVRQYF
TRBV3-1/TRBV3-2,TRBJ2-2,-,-,TGTGCCAGCAGCCAGGGGCTATTGAACACCGGGGAGCTGTTTTTT,CASSQGLLNTGELFF
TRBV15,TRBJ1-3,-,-,TGTGCCAGCAGGGCAATCTCTGGAAACACCATATATTTT,CASRAISGNTIYF
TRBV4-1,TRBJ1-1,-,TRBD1,TGCGCCAGCAGCCAACAAGGGACAGTTTATCGGAACACTGAAGCTTTCTTT,CASSQQGTVYRNTEAFF
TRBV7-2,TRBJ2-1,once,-,TGTGCCAGCAGTCCCCTGGAGAACCTAAATGAGCAGTTCTTC,CASSPLENLNEQFF
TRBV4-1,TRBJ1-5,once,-,TGCGCCAGCAGCCAAGAATACGGGCCCCAGCATTTT,CASSQEYGPQHF
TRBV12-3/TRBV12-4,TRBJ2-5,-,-,TGTGCCAGCAGTTTCACCAGGCAAGAGACCCAGTACTTC,CASSFTRQETQYF
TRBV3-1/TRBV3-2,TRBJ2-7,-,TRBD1,TGTGCCAGCAGCCAAGATCCGGACAGGGGGTACGAGCAGTACTTC,CASSQDPDRGYEQYF
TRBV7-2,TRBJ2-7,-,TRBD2,TGTGCCAGCAGCACTAGTAAGGGGGGACTAGCCTATTACGAGCAGTACTTC,CASSTSKGGLAYYEQYF
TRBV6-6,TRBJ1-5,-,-,TGTGCCAGCCCCCCTCGGCAGGGATATCAGCCCCAGCATTTT,CASPPRQGYQPQHF
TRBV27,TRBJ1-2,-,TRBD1,TGTGCCAGCAGACCGGGGGACAGGGAATTCTATGGCTACACCTTC,CASRPGDREFYGYTF
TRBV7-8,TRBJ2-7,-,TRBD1,TGTGCCAGCAGCGGAAGGGACAGTTCCTACGAGCAGTACTTC,CASSGRDSSYEQYF
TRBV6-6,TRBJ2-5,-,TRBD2,TGTGCCAGCAGTCGAAAGAGCCTACTAGCGGGAGCGGAGACCCAGTACTTC,CASSRKSLLAGAETQYF
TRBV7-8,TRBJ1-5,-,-,TGTGCCAGCAGCACGGGGGACGCCGGGTTTGAGCAGCCCCAGCATTTT,CASSTGDAGFEQPQHF
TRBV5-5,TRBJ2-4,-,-,TGTGCCAGCAGCTACAGGGACGCCAAAAACATTCAGTACTTC,CASSYRDAKNIQYF
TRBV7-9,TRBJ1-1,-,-,TGTGCCAGCAGCTTAGGCTCGCTACAGGACACTGAAGCTTTCTTT,CASSLGSLQDTEAFF
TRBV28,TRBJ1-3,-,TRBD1,TGTGCCAGCAGTATTGACAGGGAAATCTCTGGAAACACCATATATTTT,CASSIDREISGNTIYF
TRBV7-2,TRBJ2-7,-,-,TGTGCCAGCAGCCCCGGGACAAGCTCCTACGAGCAGTACTTC,CASSPGTSSYEQYF
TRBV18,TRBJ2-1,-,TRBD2,TGTGCCAGCTCGCAAGGACTAGCGGGAGTGGGCGATGAGCAGTTCTTC,CASSQGLAGVGDEQFF
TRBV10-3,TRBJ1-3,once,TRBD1,TGTGCCACAATATCCGGGACAGGTTCCGGAAACACCATATATTTT,CATISGTGSGNTIYF
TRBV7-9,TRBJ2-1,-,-,TGTGCCAGCAGAAGGAAAATAGGACTCACAAAGCTACATGAGCAGTTCTTC,CASRRKIGLTKLHEQFF
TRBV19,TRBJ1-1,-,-,TGTGCCAGTAGTATAGATGCCAGGGAGCCTGAAGCTTTCTTT,CASSIDAREPEAFF
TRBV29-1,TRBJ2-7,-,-,TGCAGCGCCGTACAGGGAGGGAGAAACGAGCAGTACTTC,CSAVQGGRNEQYF
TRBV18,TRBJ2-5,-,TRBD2,TGTGCCAGCTCACCAGTGGAGATTGCGGGAGTTGGGGAGACCCAGTACTTC,CASSPVEIAGVGETQYF
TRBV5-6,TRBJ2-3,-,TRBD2,TGTGCCAGCACCCTTGTGCCGGGAGGGCCGGCAGATACGCAGTATTTT,CASTLVPGGPADTQYF
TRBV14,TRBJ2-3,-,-,TGTGCCAGCAGCCAAGTCAGCACAGATACGCAGTATTTT,CASSQVSTDTQYF
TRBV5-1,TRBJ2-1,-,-,TGCGCCAGCAGCTTGGTAATTAGCGGCCCCGTCCACAATGAGCAGTTCTTC,CASSLVISGPVHNEQFF
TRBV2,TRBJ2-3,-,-,TGTGCCAGCAGTGAATCCGTTGAGGGGTGGTCGTCACCAGATACGCAGTATTTT,CASSESVEGWSSPDTQYF
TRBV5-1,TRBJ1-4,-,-,TGCGCCAGCAGCGTGGGAGCAACTAATGAAAAACTGTTTTTT,CASSVGATNEKLFF
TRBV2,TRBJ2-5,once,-,TGTGCCAGCAGTCCGACAGCGATCCAAGAGACCCAGTACTTC,CASSPTAIQETQYF
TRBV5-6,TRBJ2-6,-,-,TGTGCCAGCAGCTTTGAGAGCTCTGGGGCCAACGTCCTGACTTTC,CASSFESSGANVLTF
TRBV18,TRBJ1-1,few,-,TGTGCCAGCTCACCGCCATGGTTGGTAGGGAGGTCCACTGAAGCTTTCTTT,CASSPPWLVGRSTEAFF
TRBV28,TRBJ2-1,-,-,TGTGCCAGCATCTTTATGGGAGGTAGCTCCTACAATGAGCAGTTCTTC,CASIFMGGSSYNEQFF
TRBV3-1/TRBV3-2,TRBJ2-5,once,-,TGTGCCAGCAGCCAAGAGGTTCGGGAGACCCAGTACTTC,CASSQEVRETQYF
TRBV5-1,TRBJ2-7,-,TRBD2,TGCGCCAGCAGCACCGGGACTAGCGGAAACTACGAGCAGTACTTC,CASSTGTSGNYEQYF
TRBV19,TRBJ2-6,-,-,TGTGCCAGTAGTGTCCAGGGCGCTGGGGCCAACGTCCTGACTTTC,CASSVQGAGANVLTF
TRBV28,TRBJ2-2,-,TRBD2,TGTGCCGGAGCGGGAGAGAGGACCGGGGAGCTGTTTTTT,CAGAGERTGELFF
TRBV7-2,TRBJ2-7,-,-,TGTGCCAGCAGCTTCTACGGTAGCTCCTACGAGCAGTACTTC,CASSFYGSSYEQYF
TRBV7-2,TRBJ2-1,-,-,TGTGCCAGCAGCTTAACGATGGACGTTGAGCAGTTCTTC,CASSLTMDVEQFF
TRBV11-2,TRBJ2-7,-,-,TGTGCCAGCAGCCGAGGACAGCTCTACGAGCAGTACTTC,CASSRGQLYEQYF
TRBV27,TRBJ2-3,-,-,TGTGCCAGCAGTCTCTATAGGACTCAGCAGATCACAGATACGCAGTATTTT,CASSLYRTQQITDTQYF
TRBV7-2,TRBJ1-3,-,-,TGTGCCAGCAGCCCTGGGGGGGACTCTGGAAACACCATATATTTT,CASSPGGDSGNTIYF
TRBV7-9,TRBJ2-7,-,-,TGTGCCAGCAGCCCTAGTTGGGGCAGAGACGAGCAGTACTTC,CASSPSWGRDEQYF
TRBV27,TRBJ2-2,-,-,TGTGCCAGCAGCACAAAACCGAACACCGGGGAGCTGTTTTTT,CASSTKPNTGELFF